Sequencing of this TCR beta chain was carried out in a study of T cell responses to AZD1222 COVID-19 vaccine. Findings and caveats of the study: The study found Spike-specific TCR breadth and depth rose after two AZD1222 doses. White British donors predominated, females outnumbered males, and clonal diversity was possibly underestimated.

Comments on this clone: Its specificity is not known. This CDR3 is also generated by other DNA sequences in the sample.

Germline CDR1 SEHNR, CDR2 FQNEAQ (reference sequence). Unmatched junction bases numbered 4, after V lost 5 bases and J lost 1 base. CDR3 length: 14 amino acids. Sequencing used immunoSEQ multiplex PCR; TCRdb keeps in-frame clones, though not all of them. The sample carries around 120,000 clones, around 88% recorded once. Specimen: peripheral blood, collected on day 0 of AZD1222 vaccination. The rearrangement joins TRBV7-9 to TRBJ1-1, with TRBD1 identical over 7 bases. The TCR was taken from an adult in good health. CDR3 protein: CASSPRQGNTEAFF. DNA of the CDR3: TGTGCCAGCAGCCCAAGACAGGGGAACACTGAAGCTTTCTTT.